Each of the 32 T cell receptor beta chains below was sequenced from the same sample in a study of CD8 T cell repertoires and HIV-1 epitope variants (dated by TCRdb to 2019 to 2021). Preparation of the library involved the immunoSEQ multiplex PCR assay. TCRdb holds this immuneACCESS table with in-frame rearrangements only. Some clones are missing; in checked studies, unresolved V genes explain under half, and the rest has no known cause. For this sample the table gives several thousand clones, of which about 68% were detected only once. About 45% of the sample lies in the top ten. The antigens these receptors bind are not known. Specimen: cultured CD8+ T cells derived from PBMCs. These receptors were collected from a male donor with HIV.

This clone was seen a few times. The chain carries TRBV5-1 and TRBJ2-1; D gene unclear. Trimming removed 0 bases at V and 4 bases at J, with 5 bases between. Germline CDR1 and CDR2: SGHRS and YFSETQ. CDR3 length: 13 amino acids. The CDR3 reads CASSLDSYNEQFF. The CDR3 DNA is TGCGCCAGCAGCTTGGACAGTTACAATGAGCAGTTCTTC.

The chain joins TRBV11-3 to TRBJ2-3, with 7 positions matching TRBD2. Losses at the gene ends were 3 bases for V and 5 bases for J; bases not matched to a gene: 5. The CDR3 extends over 14 amino acids. CDR1 and CDR2 from the germline V gene are SGHNT and YENEEA. CDR3: CASSLGGGVDTQYF. As DNA, the CDR3 is TGTGCCAGCAGCTTGGGCGGGGGAGTAGATACGCAGTATTTT.

This sequence joins TRBV5-1 and TRBJ2-7, with D perhaps matching TRBD1 (5 bases). V lost 0 bases, J lost 4 bases, and 11 bases lay in between. Germline CDR1 reads SGHRS; CDR2 reads YFSETQ. This CDR3 spans 14 amino acids. CDR3: CASSLEGMEYEQYF. The CDR3 coding sequence is TGCGCCAGCAGCTTGGAGGGGATGGAATACGAGCAGTACTTC.

The chain recombines TRBV11-2 with TRBJ2-3; D unclear. The CDR3 covers 13 residues. Deletions cut 5 bases from V and 2 bases from J, with 8 bases between. Germline CDR1 is SGHAT and CDR2 is FQNNGV. This CDR3 reads CASSPGNTDTQYF. DNA of the CDR3: TGTGCCAGCAGCCCCGGAAACACAGATACGCAGTATTTT.

A single count supports this clone. In nucleotides, the CDR3 is TGTGCCAGCAGTTACTCGATGGTCATTTCCTACAATGAGCAGTTCTTC. Its translation is CASSYSMVISYNEQFF. The chain has TRBV6-5 and TRBJ2-1; no definite D call. V shed 0 bases and J shed 1 base, with 10 bases lying between them. This CDR3 region has 16 residues. Germline loops: CDR1 MNHEY, CDR2 SVGAGI.

This clone has only a few counts. The CDR3 DNA reads TGTGCCAGCAGCTTAGACTGGGCCTACGAGCAGTACTTC. Translation: CASSLDWAYEQYF. The J gene is TRBJ2-7, the V gene TRBV7-2; D gene ambiguous. V lost 1 base, J lost 2 bases, and 6 bases lay in between. Germline values: CDR1 SGHTA, CDR2 FQGNSA. This CDR3 contains 13 residues.

This sequence joins TRBV9 and TRBJ1-2; TRBD1 agrees at 8 bases. Germline assignment: CDR1 SGDLS and CDR2 YYNGEE. The V and J ends lost 1 base and 8 bases, in that order; junction bases with no gene match: 4. The CDR3 totals 13 residues. The CDR3 region is CASSVRQGAGYTF. The DNA for the CDR3 is TGTGCCAGCAGCGTACGCCAGGGGGCCGGCTACACCTTC.

The table lists this clone with a few counts. The V gene is TRBV19, the J gene TRBJ1-2; D may be TRBD1 (5 bases). Germline lookup yields CDR1 LNHDA and CDR2 SQIVND (reference sequence). The V end lost 7 bases, the J end lost 6 bases, and 18 bases lay between the germline ends. CDR3 length equals 14 residues. CDR3: CASTPRDPRHGYTF. CDR3 DNA: TGTGCCAGTACCCCCCGGGACCCTCGACATGGCTACACCTTC. The variable domain in full, completed from reference TRBV19 and TRBJ1-2, reads DGGITQSPKYLFRKEGQNVTLSCEQNLNHDAMYWYRQDPGQGLRLIYYSQIVNDFQKGDIAEGYSVSREKKESFPLTVTSAQKNPTAFYLCASTPRDPRHGYTFGSGTRLTVV.

The V gene is TRBV6-5, the J gene TRBJ2-1, with D unresolved. The V gene's germline CDR1 is MNHEY and CDR2 SVGAGI. Deletions cut 2 bases from V and 8 bases from J, with 10 bases between. The CDR3 contains 13 residues. This chain's CDR3 is CASSYATRYEQFF. The CDR3 nucleotides are TGTGCCAGCAGTTACGCCACACGGTATGAGCAGTTCTTC.

The CDR3 region has the DNA TGTGCCAGCAAGTTTAGCGGGAGGTTTTTTGAGCAGTTCTTC. As protein: CASKFSGRFFEQFF. This sequence joins TRBV6-5 and TRBJ2-1; 10 bases map to TRBD2. V dropped 7 bases and J dropped 9; count of bases not matched to a gene: 9. The CDR3 is 14 amino acids. The germline V gene has CDR1 MNHEY and CDR2 SVGAGI.

This chain connects TRBV2 to TRBJ2-7, with D hard to call. There are 12 residues in the CDR3. The germline V gene has CDR1 SNHLY and CDR2 FYNNEI. The germline V and J ends were trimmed by 6 bases and 4 bases, with 10 bases remaining between them. The chain's CDR3 is CASSDDTYEQYF. For the CDR3, the DNA is TGTGCCAGCAGCGACGACACGTACGAGCAGTACTTC.

J is TRBJ2-5 and V is TRBV10-2; a possible D gene is TRBD2 (6 bases). Germline CDR1 and CDR2: WSHSY and SAAADI. The V end lost 2 bases, the J end lost 5 bases, and 21 bases lay between the germline ends. The CDR3 has 17 residues. CDR3 loop: CASSENDGTPEGETQYF. CDR3 nucleotides: TGCGCCAGCAGTGAGAACGATGGGACTCCGGAGGGGGAGACCCAGTACTTC.

This chain connects TRBV7-2 to TRBJ2-7; a weak D match, TRBD2 (6 bases). Germline V gene lookup returns CDR1 SGHTA and CDR2 FQGNSA. The ends were cut back, 3 bases at V and 4 bases at J, with 19 bases in the middle. This CDR3 comprises 16 residues. The CDR3, as DNA: TGTGCCAGCAGCTTTACTTCCCGGGGGAGTACGTACGAGCAGTACTTC. It specifies CASSFTSRGSTYEQYF.

V and J are TRBV5-4 and TRBJ2-7, with 8 bases matching TRBD2. The CDR3 is 13 residues long. From germline, CDR1 is SGHNT and CDR2 YYREEE (reference sequence). V gave up 2 bases and J gave up 3 bases; unmatched junction bases: 1. The CDR3 loop reads CASSFGRGYEQYF. In DNA form, the CDR3 reads TGTGCCAGCAGCTTCGGGAGGGGCTACGAGCAGTACTTC.

The chain uses TRBV28 and TRBJ2-2; a weak D match, TRBD1 (6 bases). The CDR3 is 15 amino acids. Trimming cost V 3 bases and J 4 bases, with 12 bases left between them. Germline-derived CDR1 and CDR2 are MDHEN and SYDVKM. The CDR3 sequence: CASSLQGSTTGELFF. CDR3 DNA sequence: TGTGCCAGCAGTTTGCAGGGGAGTACCACCGGGGAGCTGTTTTTT.

J is TRBJ2-5 and V is TRBV2; a possible D gene is TRBD1 (6 bases). Per the germline V gene, CDR1 is SNHLY and CDR2 is FYNNEI. The CDR3 sequence is 14 residues long. Trimming cost V 4 bases and J 2 bases, with 11 bases left between them. CDR3 coding DNA: TGTGCCAGCAGTGTAGCCCAGGGGCAAGAGACCCAGTACTTC. This gives the protein CASSVAQGQETQYF. The full variable domain, in which reference TRBV2 and TRBJ2-5 provide the parts outside the CDR3, is EPEVTQTPSHQVTQMGQEVILRCVPISNHLYFYWYRQILGQKVEFLVSFYNNEISEKSEIFDDQFSVERPDGSNFTLKIRSTKLEDSAMYFCASSVAQGQETQYFGPGTRLLVL.

The chain combines TRBV9 with TRBJ1-1; D gene uncertain. Per the germline V gene, CDR1 is SGDLS and CDR2 is YYNGEE. V lost 0 bases and J 4 bases, leaving 13 bases between the germline ends. The CDR3 runs to 15 residues. The CDR3 region has the DNA TGTGCCAGCAGCGTAGGGGTAGGGAGCGGCACTGAAGCTTTCTTT. Its protein is CASSVGVGSGTEAFF. The whole variable domain, remainder taken from reference TRBV9 and TRBJ1-1, is DSGVTQTPKHLITATGQRVTLRCSPRSGDLSVYWYQQSLDQGLQFLIQYYNGEERAKGNILERFSAQQFPDLHSELNLSSLELGDSALYFCASSVGVGSGTEAFFGQGTRLTVV.

This chain links TRBV5-1 with TRBJ1-1; D remains ambiguous. The germline V gene encodes CDR1 SGHRS and CDR2 YFSETQ. Deletions cut 1 base from V and 0 bases from J, with 10 bases between. The CDR3 consists of 15 residues. The CDR3 DNA is TGCGCCAGCAGCTTGTTCGGCATCATGAACACTGAAGCTTTCTTT. Encoded protein: CASSLFGIMNTEAFF.

The rearrangement joins TRBV7-6 to TRBJ1-1; D is uncertain. The germline gives CDR1 SGHVS, CDR2 FNYEAQ. The CDR3 length is 17 residues. Trimming shortened V by 4 bases and J by 1 base, and 19 bases separated the two germline ends. DNA of the CDR3: TGTGCCAGCAGCTCACCCCGGTTGGACCGGACGAACACTGAAGCTTTCTTT. It specifies CASSSPRLDRTNTEAFF.

CDR3 bases: TGTGCCAGCAGCTTTATAATACAGGGGGCGGCGGAAAAACTGTTTTTT. It specifies CASSFIIQGAAEKLFF. The chain has TRBV7-6 and TRBJ1-4, with 9 positions matching TRBD1. Germline lookup yields CDR1 SGHVS and CDR2 FNYEAQ. This CDR3 region has 16 residues. Losses at the gene ends were 3 bases for V and 8 bases for J; bases not matched to a gene: 10.

This clone appeared once. The J gene is TRBJ2-7, the V gene TRBV29-1, with 9 bases aligning to TRBD1. Germline CDR1 and CDR2: SQVTM and ANQGSEA. The CDR3 has 15 residues. V lost 3 bases, J lost 3 bases, and 9 bases stayed unmatched. CDR3 protein: CSVEGGTGRDYEQYF. DNA for the CDR3: TGCAGCGTTGAGGGGGGGACAGGGAGGGACTACGAGCAGTACTTC.

The chain uses TRBV5-1 and TRBJ2-7; 10 bases are a match to TRBD1. In germline, CDR1 is SGHRS, CDR2 YFSETQ. The CDR3 runs 13 residues. The J segment lost 1 base and the V segment lost 6 bases, leaving 1 base of the junction unmatched. CDR3 amino acids: CASTGQGSYEQYF. As DNA, the CDR3 is TGCGCCAGCACGGGACAGGGGTCCTACGAGCAGTACTTC.

The V call is TRBV5-4, the J call TRBJ2-1, with 12 bases matching TRBD1. Germline CDR1 and CDR2: SGHNT and YYREEE (reference sequence). The CDR3 is 15 residues long. The V segment lost 2 bases and the J segment 9 bases; nucleotides outside the gene matches: 6. CDR3: CASSFSGQGASEQFF. CDR3 bases: TGTGCCAGCAGCTTCTCGGGACAGGGGGCCAGTGAGCAGTTCTTC.

The chain combines TRBV4-3 with TRBJ1-1, with no clear D. In germline, CDR1 is LGHNA, CDR2 YSLEER. Trimming took 0 bases from V and 4 from J, leaving 9 bases between them. The CDR3 contains 14 residues. CDR3 bases: TGCGCCAGCAGCCAAGAGTCTGGCGGCACTGAAGCTTTCTTT. It is translated as CASSQESGGTEAFF.

This chain links TRBV15 with TRBJ1-1, with D possibly TRBD1 on 5 matching bases. V was cut by 0 bases and J by 1 base, with 9 bases left in between. Germline V lookup: CDR1 LNHNV, CDR2 YYDKDF (reference sequence). The CDR3 length is 15 residues. The CDR3 loop reads CATSRDRGENTEAFF. CDR3 DNA: TGTGCCACCAGCAGAGATCGGGGCGAGAACACTGAAGCTTTCTTT. The complete variable domain, with remaining parts taken from reference TRBV15 and TRBJ1-1, reads DAMVIQNPRYQVTQFGKPVTLSCSQTLNHNVMYWYQQKSSQAPKLLFHYYDKDFNNEADTPDNFQSRRPNTSFCFLDIRSPGLGDTAMYLCATSRDRGENTEAFFGQGTRLTVV.

The chain uses TRBV5-4 and TRBJ2-3; possible D gene TRBD2, 6 bases. Trimming removed 1 base at V and 4 bases at J, with 10 bases between. CDR1 and CDR2 (germline): SGHNT, YYREEE (reference sequence). The CDR3 sequence is 14 residues long. Here the CDR3 reads CASSLSGWADTQYF. Here the CDR3 DNA reads TGTGCCAGCAGCTTGAGCGGGTGGGCAGATACGCAGTATTTT.

The J gene is TRBJ1-5, the V gene TRBV27; the match to TRBD1 covers 7 bases. Germline-derived CDR1 and CDR2 are MNHEY and SMNVEV (reference sequence). This CDR3 spans 14 amino acids. The V segment lost 3 bases and the J segment 3 bases; nucleotides outside the gene matches: 2. For the CDR3, the DNA is TGTGCCAGCAGTTTCACAGGGGTCAATCAGCCCCAGCATTTT. It is translated as CASSFTGVNQPQHF.

V gene TRBV5-4 combines with J gene TRBJ2-3, with D possibly matching TRBD1 (6 bases). Trimming took off 0 bases at V and 0 bases at J, with 8 bases between the two ends. The CDR3 runs 15 residues. Germline V gene sequence: CDR1 SGHNT, CDR2 YYREEE (reference sequence). In DNA, the CDR3 is TGTGCCAGCAGCTTGGAAACAGGGAGCACAGATACGCAGTATTTT. This encodes CASSLETGSTDTQYF.

The chain uses TRBV7-9 and TRBJ2-2; 10 bases fit TRBD2. Germline V gives CDR1 SEHNR, CDR2 FQNEAQ (reference sequence). The CDR3 totals 16 residues. J lost 6 bases, V lost 4 bases, and 8 bases had no gene match. CDR3: CASSSSSGSVPGELFF. The DNA of the CDR3 is TGTGCCAGCAGCTCTTCTAGCGGGAGTGTCCCCGGGGAGCTGTTTTTT.

V is TRBV6-4 and J is TRBJ2-1; 11 bases agree with TRBD2. The CDR3 has 17 amino acids. The junction had 12 bases not matched to a gene; V was cut back by 7 bases and J by 4 bases. Germline lookup yields CDR1 MRHNA and CDR2 SNTAGT. The CDR3 protein is CASTPPGSGGAYNEQFF. The CDR3, as DNA: TGTGCCAGCACTCCCCCAGGTAGCGGGGGGGCTTACAATGAGCAGTTCTTC.

This clone was seen only a few times. This chain joins TRBV7-6 and TRBJ1-2, with 10 bases aligning to TRBD1. Germline CDR1 SGHVS, CDR2 FNYEAQ. The V and J ends lost 3 bases and 6 bases, in that order; junction bases with no gene match: 4. CDR3 length equals 14 residues. CDR3 protein: CASSLEGTGDGYTF. CDR3 coding DNA: TGTGCCAGCAGCTTGGAGGGGACAGGGGATGGCTACACCTTC.

This clone was recorded a few times. The chain recombines TRBV7-9 with TRBJ2-7; 7 positions agree with TRBD2. The germline gives CDR1 SEHNR, CDR2 FQNEAQ (reference sequence). Unmatched junction bases numbered 5, after V lost 1 base and J lost 2 bases. The CDR3 length is 15 residues. The CDR3 spells CASSLVGGGAYEQYF. CDR3 bases: TGTGCCAGCAGCTTAGTGGGCGGGGGTGCCTACGAGCAGTACTTC.